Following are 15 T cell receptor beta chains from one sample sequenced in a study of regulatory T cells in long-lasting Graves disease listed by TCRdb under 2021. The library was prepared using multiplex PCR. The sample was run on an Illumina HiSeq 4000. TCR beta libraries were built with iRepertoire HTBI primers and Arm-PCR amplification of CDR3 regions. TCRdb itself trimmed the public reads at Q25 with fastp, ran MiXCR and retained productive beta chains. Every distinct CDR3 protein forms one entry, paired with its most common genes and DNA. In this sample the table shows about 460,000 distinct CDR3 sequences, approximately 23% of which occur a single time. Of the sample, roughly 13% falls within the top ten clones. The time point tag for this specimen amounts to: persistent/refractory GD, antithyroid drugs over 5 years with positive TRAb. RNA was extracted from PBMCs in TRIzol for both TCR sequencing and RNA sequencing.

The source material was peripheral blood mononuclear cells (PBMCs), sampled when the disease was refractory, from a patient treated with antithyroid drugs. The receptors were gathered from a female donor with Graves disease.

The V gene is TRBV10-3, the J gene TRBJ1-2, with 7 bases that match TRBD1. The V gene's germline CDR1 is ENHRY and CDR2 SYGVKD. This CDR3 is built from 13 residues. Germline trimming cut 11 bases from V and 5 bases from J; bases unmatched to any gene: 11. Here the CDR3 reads CASVGGGPYGYTF. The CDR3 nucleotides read TGTGCCTCTGTGGGAGGGGGCCCGTATGGCTACACCTTC.

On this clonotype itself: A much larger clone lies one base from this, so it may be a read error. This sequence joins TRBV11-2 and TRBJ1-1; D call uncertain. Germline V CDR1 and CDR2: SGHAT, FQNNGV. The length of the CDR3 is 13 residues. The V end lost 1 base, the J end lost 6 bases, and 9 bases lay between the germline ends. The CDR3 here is CASSLADGAEAFF. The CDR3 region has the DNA TGTGCCAGCAGCTTAGCTGACGGTGCTGAAGCTTTCTTT.

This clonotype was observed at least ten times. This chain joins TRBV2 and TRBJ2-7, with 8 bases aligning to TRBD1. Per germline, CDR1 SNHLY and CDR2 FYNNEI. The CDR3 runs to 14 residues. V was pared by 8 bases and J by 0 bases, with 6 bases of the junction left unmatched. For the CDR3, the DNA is TGTGCCAGCGACCCCGGGACAGGCTCCTACGAGCAGTACTTC. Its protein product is CASDPGTGSYEQYF. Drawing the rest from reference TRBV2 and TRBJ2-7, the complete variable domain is EPEVTQTPSHQVTQMGQEVILRCVPISNHLYFYWYRQILGQKVEFLVSFYNNEISEKSEIFDDQFSVERPDGSNFTLKIRSTKLEDSAMYFCASDPGTGSYEQYFGPGTRLTVT.

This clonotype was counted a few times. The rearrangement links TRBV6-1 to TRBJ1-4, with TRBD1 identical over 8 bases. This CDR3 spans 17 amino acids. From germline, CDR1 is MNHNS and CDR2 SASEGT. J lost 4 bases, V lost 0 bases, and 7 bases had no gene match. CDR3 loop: CASSEARGDRNNEKLFF. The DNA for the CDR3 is TGTGCCAGCAGTGAAGCGCGAGGGGACAGGAATAATGAAAAACTGTTTTTT.

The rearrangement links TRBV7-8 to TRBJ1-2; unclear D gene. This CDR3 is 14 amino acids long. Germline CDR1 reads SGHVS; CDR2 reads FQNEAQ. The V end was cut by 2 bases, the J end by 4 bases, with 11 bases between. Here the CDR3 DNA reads TGTGCCAGCAGCTTAAGGGATTATATCTATGGCTACACCTTC. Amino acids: CASSLRDYIYGYTF.

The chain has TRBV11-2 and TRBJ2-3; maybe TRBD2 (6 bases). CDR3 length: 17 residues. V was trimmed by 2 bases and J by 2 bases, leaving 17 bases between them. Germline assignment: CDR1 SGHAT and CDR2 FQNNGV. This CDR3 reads CASSLSGGGAYTDTQYF. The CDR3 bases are TGTGCCAGCAGCTTATCTGGCGGCGGGGCGTACACAGATACGCAGTATTTT.

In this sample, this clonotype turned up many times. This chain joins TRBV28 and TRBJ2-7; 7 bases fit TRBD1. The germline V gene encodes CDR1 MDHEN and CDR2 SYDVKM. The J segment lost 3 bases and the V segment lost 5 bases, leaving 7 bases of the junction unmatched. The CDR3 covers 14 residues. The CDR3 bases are TGTGCCAGCAGTACCCCGGGACAGAACTACGAGCAGTACTTC. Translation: CASSTPGQNYEQYF. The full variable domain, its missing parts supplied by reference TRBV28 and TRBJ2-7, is DVKVTQSSRYLVKRTGEKVFLECVQDMDHENMFWYRQDPGLGLRLIYFSYDVKMKEKGDIPEGYSVSREKKERFSLILESASTNQTSMYLCASSTPGQNYEQYFGPGTRLTVT.

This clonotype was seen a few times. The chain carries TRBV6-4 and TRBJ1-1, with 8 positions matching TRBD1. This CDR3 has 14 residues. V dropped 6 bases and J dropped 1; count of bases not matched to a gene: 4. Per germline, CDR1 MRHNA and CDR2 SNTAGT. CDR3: CASRRQGRNTEAFF. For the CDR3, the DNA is TGTGCCAGCAGGAGACAGGGGAGGAACACTGAAGCTTTCTTT.

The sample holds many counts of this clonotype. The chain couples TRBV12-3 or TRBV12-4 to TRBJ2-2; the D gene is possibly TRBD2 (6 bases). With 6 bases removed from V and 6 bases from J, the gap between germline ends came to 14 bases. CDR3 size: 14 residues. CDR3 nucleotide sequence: TGTGCCAGCAGCCCACGGGGGACGGCCGGGGAGCTGTTTTTT. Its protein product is CASSPRGTAGELFF.

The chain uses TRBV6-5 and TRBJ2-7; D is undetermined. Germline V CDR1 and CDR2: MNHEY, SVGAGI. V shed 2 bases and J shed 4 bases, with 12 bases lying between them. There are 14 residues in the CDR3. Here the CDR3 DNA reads TGTGCCAGCAGTTACACACGCATCCAATACGAGCAGTACTTC. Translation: CASSYTRIQYEQYF.

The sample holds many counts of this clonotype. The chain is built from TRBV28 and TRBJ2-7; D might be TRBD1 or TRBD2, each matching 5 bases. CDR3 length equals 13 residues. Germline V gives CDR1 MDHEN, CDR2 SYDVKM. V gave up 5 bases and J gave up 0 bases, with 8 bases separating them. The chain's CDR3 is CASSVGRSYEQYF. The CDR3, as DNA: TGTGCCAGCAGTGTGGGACGCTCCTACGAGCAGTACTTC.

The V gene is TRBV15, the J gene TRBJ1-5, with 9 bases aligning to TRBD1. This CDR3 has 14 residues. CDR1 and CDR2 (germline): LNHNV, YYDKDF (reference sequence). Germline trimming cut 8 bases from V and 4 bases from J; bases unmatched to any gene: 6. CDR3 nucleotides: TGTGCCACCGTCTCGGACAGGGGTAATCAGCCCCAGCATTTT. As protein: CATVSDRGNQPQHF.

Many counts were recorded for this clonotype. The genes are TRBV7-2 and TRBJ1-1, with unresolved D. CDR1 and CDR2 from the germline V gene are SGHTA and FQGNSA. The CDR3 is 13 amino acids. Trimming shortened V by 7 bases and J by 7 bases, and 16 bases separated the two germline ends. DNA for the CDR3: TGTGCCAGCAACAACCCTAGTGGCGGTGAAGCTTTCTTT. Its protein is CASNNPSGGEAFF.

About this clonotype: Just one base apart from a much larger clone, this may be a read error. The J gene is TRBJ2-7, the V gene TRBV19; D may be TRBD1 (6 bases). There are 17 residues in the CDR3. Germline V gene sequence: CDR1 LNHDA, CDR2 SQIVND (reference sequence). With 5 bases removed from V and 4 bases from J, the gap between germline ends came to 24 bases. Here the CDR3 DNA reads TGTGCCAGTAGTTCCGAAACCGGGACAAGGGGTATATACGAGCAGTACTTC. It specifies CASSSETGTRGIYEQYF.

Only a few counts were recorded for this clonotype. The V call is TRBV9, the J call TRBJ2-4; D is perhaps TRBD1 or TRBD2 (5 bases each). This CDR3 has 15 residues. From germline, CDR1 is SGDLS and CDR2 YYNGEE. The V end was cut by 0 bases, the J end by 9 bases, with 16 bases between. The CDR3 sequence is CASSVGLGEQGIQYF. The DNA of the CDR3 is TGTGCCAGCAGCGTAGGTCTCGGGGAGCAGGGCATTCAGTACTTC.